The present T cell receptor beta chain was sequenced within a study of blood T cell repertoires in COVID-19. In the study overall: PBMCs, B-cell-depleted T cells, or T cells provided the cDNA or gDNA that made up the material.

Categorization into cohorts depended on clinical history that participants reported. The CDR3 has 13 residues. Per germline, CDR1 MNHEY and CDR2 SVGAGI. The trim removed 5 bases at V and 5 bases at J, leaving 5 bases unmatched. The protocol was immunoSEQ multiplex PCR, while the TCRdb copy is restricted to in-frame clones and leaves out a portion. Of some 320,000 clones listed, more than 75% were seen once; the top ten hold approximately 5.3%. Sequences were obtained from PBMCs or T cells enriched from blood (not recorded which). The V call is TRBV6-5, the J call TRBJ1-2, with 7 bases aligning to TRBD1. The TCR sequence derives from a woman in her 30s who had recovered from COVID-19. The CDR3 reads CASSLNRGYGYTF. The CDR3 DNA reads as TGTGCCAGCAGTCTGAACAGGGGTTATGGCTACACCTTC.